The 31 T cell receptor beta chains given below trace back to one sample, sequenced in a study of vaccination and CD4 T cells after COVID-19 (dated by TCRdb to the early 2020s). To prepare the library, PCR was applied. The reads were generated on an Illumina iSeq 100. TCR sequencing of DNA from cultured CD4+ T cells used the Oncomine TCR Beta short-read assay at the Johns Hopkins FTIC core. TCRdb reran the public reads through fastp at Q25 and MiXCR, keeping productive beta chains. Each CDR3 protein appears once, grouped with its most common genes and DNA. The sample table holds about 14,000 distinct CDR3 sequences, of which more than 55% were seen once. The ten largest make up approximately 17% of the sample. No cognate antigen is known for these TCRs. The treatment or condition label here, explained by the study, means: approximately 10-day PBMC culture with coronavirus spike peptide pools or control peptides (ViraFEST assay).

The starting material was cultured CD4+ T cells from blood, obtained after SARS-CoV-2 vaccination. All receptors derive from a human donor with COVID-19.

The CDR3 sequence is CASSESGNYGYTF. The CDR3 region has the DNA TGCGCCAGCAGTGAGTCAGGGAACTATGGCTACACCTTC. The rearrangement uses TRBV10-1 and TRBJ1-2, with unresolved D. V lost 0 bases and J lost 2, with 4 bases in between. The CDR3 is made up of 13 amino acids. CDR1 WNHNN and CDR2 SYGVQD come from the germline V gene (reference sequence).

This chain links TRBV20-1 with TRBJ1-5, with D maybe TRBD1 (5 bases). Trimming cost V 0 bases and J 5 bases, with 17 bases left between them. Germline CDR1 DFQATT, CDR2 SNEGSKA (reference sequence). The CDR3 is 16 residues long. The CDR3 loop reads CSAREGGAGRDQPQHF. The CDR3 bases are TGCAGTGCTAGAGAGGGAGGGGCAGGCCGGGATCAGCCCCAGCATTTT.

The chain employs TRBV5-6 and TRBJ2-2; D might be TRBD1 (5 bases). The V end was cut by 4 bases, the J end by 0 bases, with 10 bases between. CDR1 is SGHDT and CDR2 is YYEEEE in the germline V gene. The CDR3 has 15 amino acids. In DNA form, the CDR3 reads TGTGCCAGCAGCGCGACAGTCGCGAACACCGGGGAGCTGTTTTTT. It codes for CASSATVANTGELFF.

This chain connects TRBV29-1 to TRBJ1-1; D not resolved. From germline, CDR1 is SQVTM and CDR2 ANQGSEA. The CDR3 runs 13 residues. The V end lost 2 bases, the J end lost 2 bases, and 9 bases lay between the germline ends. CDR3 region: CSVESRANTEAFF. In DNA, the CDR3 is TGCAGCGTTGAAAGTCGGGCAAACACTGAAGCTTTCTTT.

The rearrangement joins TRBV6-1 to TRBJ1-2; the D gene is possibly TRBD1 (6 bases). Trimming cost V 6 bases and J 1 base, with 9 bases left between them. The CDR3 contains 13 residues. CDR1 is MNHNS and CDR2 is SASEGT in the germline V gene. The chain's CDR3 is CASSWDINYGYTF. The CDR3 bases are TGTGCCAGCAGCTGGGACATTAACTATGGCTACACCTTC.

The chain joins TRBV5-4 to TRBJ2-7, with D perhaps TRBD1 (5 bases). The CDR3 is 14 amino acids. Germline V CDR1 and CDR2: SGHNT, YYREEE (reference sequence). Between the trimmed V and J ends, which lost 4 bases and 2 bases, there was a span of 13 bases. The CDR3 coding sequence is TGTGCCAGCAGCGTGGGTGGCAGGGCCTACGAGCAGTACTTC. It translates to CASSVGGRAYEQYF.

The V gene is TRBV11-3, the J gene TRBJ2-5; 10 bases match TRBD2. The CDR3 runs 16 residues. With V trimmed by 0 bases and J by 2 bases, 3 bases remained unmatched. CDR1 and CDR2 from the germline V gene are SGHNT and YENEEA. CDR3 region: CASSLEASGGQETQYF. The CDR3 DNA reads TGTGCCAGCAGCTTAGAGGCTAGCGGGGGACAAGAGACCCAGTACTTC.

As DNA, the CDR3 is TGCAGCACGGGGGGGACAGGGAACACCGGGGAGCTGTTTTTT. The encoded protein is CSTGGTGNTGELFF. V gene TRBV20-1 combines with J gene TRBJ2-2; D tentatively fits TRBD1 or TRBD2 (8 bases each). The CDR3 covers 14 residues. Germline V gene sequence: CDR1 DFQATT, CDR2 SNEGSKA (reference sequence).

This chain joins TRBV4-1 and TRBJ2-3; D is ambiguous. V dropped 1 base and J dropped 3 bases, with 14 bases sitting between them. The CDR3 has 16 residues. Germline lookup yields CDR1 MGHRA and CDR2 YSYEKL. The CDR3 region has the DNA TGCGCCAGCAGCCAAGTGAACCTAATAGCTACAGATACGCAGTATTTT. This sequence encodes CASSQVNLIATDTQYF.

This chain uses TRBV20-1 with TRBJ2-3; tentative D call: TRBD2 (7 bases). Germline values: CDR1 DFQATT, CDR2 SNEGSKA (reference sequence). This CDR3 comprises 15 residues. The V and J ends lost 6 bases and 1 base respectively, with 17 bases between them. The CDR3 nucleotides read TGCAGTGCCCGAGGGGGGGGCGGAGGCACAGATACGCAGTATTTT. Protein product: CSARGGGGGTDTQYF.

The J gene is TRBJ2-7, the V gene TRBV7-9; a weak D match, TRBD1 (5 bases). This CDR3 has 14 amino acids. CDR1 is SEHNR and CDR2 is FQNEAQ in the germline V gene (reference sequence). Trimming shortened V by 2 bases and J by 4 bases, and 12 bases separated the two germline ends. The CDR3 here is CASSLLRQKYEQYF. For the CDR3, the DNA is TGTGCCAGCAGCTTATTGAGACAGAAATACGAGCAGTACTTC.

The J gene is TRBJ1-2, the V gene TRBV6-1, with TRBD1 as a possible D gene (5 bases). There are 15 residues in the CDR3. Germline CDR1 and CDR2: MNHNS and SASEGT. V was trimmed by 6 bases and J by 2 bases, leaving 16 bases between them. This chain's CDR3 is CASRDWDRQNYGYTF. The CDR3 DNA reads TGTGCCAGCAGGGATTGGGACCGCCAGAACTATGGCTACACCTTC.

DNA of the CDR3: TGTGCCAGCAGCTTGGGTACAGGGAACTATGGCTACACCTTC. This translates into CASSLGTGNYGYTF. J is TRBJ1-2 and V is TRBV5-8; tentative D call: TRBD1 (6 bases). This CDR3 is 14 amino acids long. Between the trimmed V and J ends, which lost 0 bases and 2 bases, there was a span of 8 bases. Germline loops: CDR1 SGHTS, CDR2 YDEGEE.

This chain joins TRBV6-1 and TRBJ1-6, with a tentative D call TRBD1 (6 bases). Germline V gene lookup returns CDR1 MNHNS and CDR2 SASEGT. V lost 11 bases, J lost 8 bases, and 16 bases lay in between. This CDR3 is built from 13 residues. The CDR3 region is CAATDRTDSPLHF. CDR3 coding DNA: TGTGCCGCCACCGACAGGACTGATTCACCCCTCCACTTT.

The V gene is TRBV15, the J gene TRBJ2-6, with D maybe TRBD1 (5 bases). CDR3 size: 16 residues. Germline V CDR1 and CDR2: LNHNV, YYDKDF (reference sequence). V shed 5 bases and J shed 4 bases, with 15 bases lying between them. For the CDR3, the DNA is TGTGCCACCAGCGACAGTACGTATCCCGGGGCCAACGTCCTGACTTTC. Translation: CATSDSTYPGANVLTF. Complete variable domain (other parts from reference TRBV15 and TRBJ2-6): DAMVIQNPRYQVTQFGKPVTLSCSQTLNHNVMYWYQQKSSQAPKLLFHYYDKDFNNEADTPDNFQSRRPNTSFCFLDIRSPGLGDTAMYLCATSDSTYPGANVLTFGAGSRLTVL.

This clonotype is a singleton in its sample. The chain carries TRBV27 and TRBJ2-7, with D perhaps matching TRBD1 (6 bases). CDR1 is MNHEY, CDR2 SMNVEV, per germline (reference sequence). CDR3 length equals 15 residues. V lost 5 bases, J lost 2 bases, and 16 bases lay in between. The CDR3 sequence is CASSLLQGGTYEQYF. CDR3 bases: TGTGCCAGCAGTCTCCTACAGGGTGGGACCTACGAGCAGTACTTC.

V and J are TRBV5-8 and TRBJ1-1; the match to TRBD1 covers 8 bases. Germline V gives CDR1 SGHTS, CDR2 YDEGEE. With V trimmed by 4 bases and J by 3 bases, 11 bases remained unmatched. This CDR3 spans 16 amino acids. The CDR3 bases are TGTGCCAGCAGCCCCTGGACAGGGAAGGTACACACTGAAGCTTTCTTT. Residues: CASSPWTGKVHTEAFF.

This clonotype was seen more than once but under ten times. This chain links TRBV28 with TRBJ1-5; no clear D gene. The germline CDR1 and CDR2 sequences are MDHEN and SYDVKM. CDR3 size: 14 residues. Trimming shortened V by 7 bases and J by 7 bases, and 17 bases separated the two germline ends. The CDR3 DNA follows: TGTGCCAGCAACCCCCCGGGCGGCGGGCAGCCCCAGCATTTT. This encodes CASNPPGGGQPQHF.

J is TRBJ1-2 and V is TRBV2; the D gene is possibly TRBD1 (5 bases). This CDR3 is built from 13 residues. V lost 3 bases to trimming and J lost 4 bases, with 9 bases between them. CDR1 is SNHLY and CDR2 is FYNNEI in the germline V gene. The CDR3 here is CASSERGGYGYTF. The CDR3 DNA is TGTGCCAGCAGTGAGAGGGGCGGCTATGGCTACACCTTC.

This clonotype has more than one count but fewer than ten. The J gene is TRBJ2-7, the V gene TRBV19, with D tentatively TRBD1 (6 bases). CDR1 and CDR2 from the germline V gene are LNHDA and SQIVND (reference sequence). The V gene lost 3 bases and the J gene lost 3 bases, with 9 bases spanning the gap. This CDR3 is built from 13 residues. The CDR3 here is CASSIEGGYEQYF. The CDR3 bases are TGTGCCAGTAGTATTGAAGGGGGCTACGAGCAGTACTTC.

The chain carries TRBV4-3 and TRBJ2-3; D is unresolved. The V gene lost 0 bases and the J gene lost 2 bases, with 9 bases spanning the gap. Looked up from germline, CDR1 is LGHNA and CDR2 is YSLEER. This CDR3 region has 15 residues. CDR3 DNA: TGCGCCAGCAGCCAAGATCCCCTATCCACAGATACGCAGTATTTT. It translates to CASSQDPLSTDTQYF.

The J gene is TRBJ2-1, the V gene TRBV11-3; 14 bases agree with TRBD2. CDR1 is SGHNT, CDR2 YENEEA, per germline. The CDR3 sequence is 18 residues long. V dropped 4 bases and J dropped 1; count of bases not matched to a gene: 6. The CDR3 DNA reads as TGTGCCAGCAGCTCCGCGGGACTAGCGGGGGTATCCTACAATGAGCAGTTCTTC. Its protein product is CASSSAGLAGVSYNEQFF. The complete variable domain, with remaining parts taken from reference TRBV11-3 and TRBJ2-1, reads EAGVVQSPRYKIIEKKQPVAFWCNPISGHNTLYWYLQNLGQGPELLIRYENEEAVDDSQLPKDRFSAERLKGVDSTLKIQPAELGDSAVYLCASSSAGLAGVSYNEQFFGPGTRLTVL.

The CDR3 reads CASSEYIQGATDYGYTF. The CDR3 DNA is TGCGCCAGCAGTGAGTATATACAGGGGGCGACGGACTATGGCTACACCTTC. The V call is TRBV10-2, the J call TRBJ1-2; the match to TRBD1 covers 9 bases. The CDR3 runs 17 residues. Germline trimming cut 1 base from V and 3 bases from J; bases unmatched to any gene: 9. Germline CDR1 reads WSHSY; CDR2 reads SAAADI.

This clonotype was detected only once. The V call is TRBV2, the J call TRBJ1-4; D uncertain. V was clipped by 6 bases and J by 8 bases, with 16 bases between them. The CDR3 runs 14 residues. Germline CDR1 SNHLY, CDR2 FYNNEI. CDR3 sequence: CASRRVISGEKLFF. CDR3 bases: TGTGCCAGCAGAAGGGTTATTTCCGGGGAAAAACTGTTTTTT.

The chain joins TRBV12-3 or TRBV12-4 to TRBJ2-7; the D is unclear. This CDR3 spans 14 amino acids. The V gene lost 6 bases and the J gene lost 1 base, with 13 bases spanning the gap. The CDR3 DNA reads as TGTGCCAGCAGGCCCCGGGTGGGGTCCTACGAGCAGTACTTC. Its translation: CASRPRVGSYEQYF.

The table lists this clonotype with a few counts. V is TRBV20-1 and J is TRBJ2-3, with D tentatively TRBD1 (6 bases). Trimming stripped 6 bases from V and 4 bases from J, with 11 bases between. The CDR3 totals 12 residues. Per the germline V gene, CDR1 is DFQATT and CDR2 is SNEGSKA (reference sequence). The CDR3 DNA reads TGCAGTGCCCCCAGGGGTCCAGATACGCAGTATTTT. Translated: CSAPRGPDTQYF.

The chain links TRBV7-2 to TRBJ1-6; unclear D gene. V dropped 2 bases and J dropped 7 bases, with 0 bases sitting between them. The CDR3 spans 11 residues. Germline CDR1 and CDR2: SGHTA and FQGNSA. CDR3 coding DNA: TGTGCCAGCAGCTTAAATTCACCCCTCCACTTT. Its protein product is CASSLNSPLHF.

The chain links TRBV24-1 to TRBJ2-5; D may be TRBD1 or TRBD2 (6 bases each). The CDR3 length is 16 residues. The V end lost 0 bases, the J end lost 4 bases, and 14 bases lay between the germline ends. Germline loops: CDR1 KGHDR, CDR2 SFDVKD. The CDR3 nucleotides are TGTGCCACCAGTGATTTGCCCCAGGGGCGGGGAGAGACCCAGTACTTC. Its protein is CATSDLPQGRGETQYF.

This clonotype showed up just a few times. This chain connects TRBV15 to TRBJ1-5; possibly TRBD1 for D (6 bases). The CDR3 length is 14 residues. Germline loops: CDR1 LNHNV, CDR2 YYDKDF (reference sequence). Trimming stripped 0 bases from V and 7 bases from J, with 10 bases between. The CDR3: CATSRDRGYQPQHF. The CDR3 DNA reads TGTGCCACCAGCAGAGATAGGGGGTACCAGCCCCAGCATTTT.

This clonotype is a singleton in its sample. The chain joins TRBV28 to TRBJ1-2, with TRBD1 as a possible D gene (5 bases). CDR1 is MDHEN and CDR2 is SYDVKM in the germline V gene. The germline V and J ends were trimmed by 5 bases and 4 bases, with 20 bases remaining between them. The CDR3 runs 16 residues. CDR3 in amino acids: CASSPPGRGLGYGYTF. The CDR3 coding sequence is TGTGCCAGCAGTCCCCCCGGGAGGGGCCTTGGCTATGGCTACACCTTC.

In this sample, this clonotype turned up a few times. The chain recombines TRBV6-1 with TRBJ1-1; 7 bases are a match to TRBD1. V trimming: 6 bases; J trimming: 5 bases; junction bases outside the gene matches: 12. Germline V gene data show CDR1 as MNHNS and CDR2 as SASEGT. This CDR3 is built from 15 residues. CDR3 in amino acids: CASSPLKTGTTEAFF. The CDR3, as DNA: TGTGCCAGCAGCCCCCTGAAGACAGGGACGACTGAAGCTTTCTTT.